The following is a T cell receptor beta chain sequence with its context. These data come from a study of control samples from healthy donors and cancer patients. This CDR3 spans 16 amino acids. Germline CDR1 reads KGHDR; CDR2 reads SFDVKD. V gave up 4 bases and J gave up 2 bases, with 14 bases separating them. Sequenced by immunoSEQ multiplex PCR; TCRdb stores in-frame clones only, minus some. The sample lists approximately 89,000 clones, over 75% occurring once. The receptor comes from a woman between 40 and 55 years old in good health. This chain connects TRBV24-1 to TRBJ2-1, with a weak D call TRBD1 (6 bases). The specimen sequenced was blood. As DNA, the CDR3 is TGTGCCACCAGTGAGTTGGACAGAGGAACCTACAATGAGCAGTTCTTC. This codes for CATSELDRGTYNEQFF.